These 32 T cell receptor beta chains were sequenced from one sample in a study of Ad26.COV2.S vaccination and SARS-CoV-2 variants. TCRdb's copy holds only in-frame clones and misses some; the assay was immunoSEQ multiplex PCR. Among approximately 480,000 clones, roughly 87% were seen once, and the ten largest hold about 13%. Treatment: about 20 received Ad26.COV2.S at low or high dose, single or two shots; roughly five received placebo; per-sample allocation not given. Collection of samples fell on day 63 after the first vaccine or placebo injection. The material was peripheral blood, obtained in a trial of Ad26.COV2.S vaccine versus placebo. The receptors come from a person aged 18-65 years who received the Ad26.COV2.S COVID-19 vaccine or a placebo.

The chain recombines TRBV28 with TRBJ2-5; TRBD2 matches at 12 bases. From germline, CDR1 is MDHEN and CDR2 SYDVKM. The CDR3 covers 18 residues. The V segment lost 7 bases and the J segment 5 bases; nucleotides outside the gene matches: 17. This CDR3 is CASTPGLAGGGQGETQYF. The DNA for the CDR3 is TGTGCCAGCACCCCGGGGCTAGCGGGAGGGGGGCAGGGGGAGACCCAGTACTTC.

J is TRBJ2-2 and V is TRBV7-3; D may match TRBD1 or TRBD2 (5 bases each). CDR3 length equals 16 residues. Germline V CDR1 and CDR2: SGHTA, FQGTGA. Trimming removed 3 bases from V and 9 bases from J, with 20 bases in between. The DNA for the CDR3 is TGTGCCAGCAGCTTTAGTGGTCTTCTTTCGGGACGGGAGCTGTTTTTT. Its translation: CASSFSGLLSGRELFF.

V gene TRBV20-1 combines with J gene TRBJ2-1; D is undetermined. The CDR3 totals 13 residues. CDR1 is DFQATT, CDR2 SNEGSKA, per germline (reference sequence). Trimming removed 3 bases at V and 15 bases at J, with 21 bases between. CDR3 DNA sequence: TGCAGTGCTAGTCCCCGTCAGGTCAGTTTGGGGTTCTTC. Protein: CSASPRQVSLGFF.

This clone was recorded many times. The chain employs TRBV19 and TRBJ1-2, with D uncertain. Looked up from germline, CDR1 is LNHDA and CDR2 is SQIVND (reference sequence). Trimming shortened V by 3 bases and J by 2 bases, and 4 bases separated the two germline ends. The CDR3 runs to 12 residues. CDR3 amino acids: CASSMINYGYTF. CDR3 DNA sequence: TGTGCCAGTAGTATGATCAACTATGGCTACACCTTC.

The chain carries TRBV9 and TRBJ2-5; possibly TRBD2 for D (5 bases). The V end was cut by 2 bases, the J end by 2 bases, with 10 bases between. CDR3 length: 14 residues. The V gene's germline CDR1 is SGDLS and CDR2 YYNGEE. The CDR3 loop is CASSVRPGQETQYF. In nucleotides, the CDR3 is TGTGCCAGCAGCGTCCGCCCGGGGCAAGAGACCCAGTACTTC.

The rearrangement joins TRBV19 to TRBJ1-2, with D perhaps matching TRBD1 (5 bases). CDR3 length: 13 residues. From germline, CDR1 is LNHDA and CDR2 SQIVND (reference sequence). Between the trimmed V and J ends, which lost 10 bases and 8 bases, there was a span of 20 bases. The chain's CDR3 is CATDGEGFRGYTF. The CDR3 DNA is TGTGCCACGGATGGGGAGGGGTTTCGCGGCTACACCTTC.

The CDR3 loop is CASSSSGGNQPQHF. The DNA of the CDR3 is TGTGCCAGTAGTAGTTCAGGGGGCAATCAGCCCCAGCATTTT. The rearrangement uses TRBV19 and TRBJ1-5; tentative D call: TRBD1 (6 bases). The CDR3 has 14 amino acids. Germline CDR1 is LNHDA and CDR2 is SQIVND (reference sequence). V was clipped by 4 bases and J by 2 bases, with 9 bases between them.

The J gene is TRBJ2-5, the V gene TRBV20-1, with 7 bases fitting TRBD2. V lost 7 bases and J lost 5; bases outside the gene matches: 4. CDR1 is DFQATT, CDR2 SNEGSKA, per germline (reference sequence). CDR3 length equals 11 residues. In DNA, the CDR3 is TGCAGTGAACGGCGGGGGGAGACCCAGTACTTC. It codes for CSERRGETQYF.

The chain recombines TRBV24-1 with TRBJ2-7; the D gene could be TRBD1 or TRBD2 (5 bases each). This CDR3 contains 13 residues. Germline values: CDR1 KGHDR, CDR2 SFDVKD. V gave up 2 bases and J gave up 7 bases, with 11 bases separating them. The CDR3 nucleotides read TGTGCCACCAGTGATTCGAGGGGATGGGAGCAGTACTTC. Protein: CATSDSRGWEQYF.

The chain combines TRBV11-3 with TRBJ2-1, with D possibly called TRBD1 or TRBD2 (6 bases each). CDR1 is SGHNT and CDR2 is YENEEA in the germline V gene. The CDR3 loop spans 15 amino acids. Trimming stripped 5 bases from V and 2 bases from J, with 13 bases between. CDR3 region: CASSEEGGTYNEQFF. As DNA, the CDR3 is TGTGCCAGCAGCGAAGAGGGGGGAACCTACAATGAGCAGTTCTTC.

The rearrangement uses TRBV9 and TRBJ2-2, with D perhaps matching TRBD1 (6 bases). Germline CDR1 SGDLS, CDR2 YYNGEE. V was shortened by 4 bases and J by 4 bases, with 8 bases between the two germline ends. The length of the CDR3 is 13 residues. The CDR3 protein is CASSRGTTGELFF. Written as DNA, the CDR3 is TGTGCCAGCAGCAGGGGGACCACCGGGGAGCTGTTTTTT.

The chain links TRBV5-1 to TRBJ2-1, with 9 bases lining up with TRBD1. Germline V CDR1 and CDR2: SGHRS, YFSETQ. J gave up 7 bases and V 4 bases, and 6 bases lay outside the gene matches. CDR3 length equals 14 residues. The chain's CDR3 is CASSVGQGWNEQFF. The CDR3 nucleotides read TGCGCCAGCAGCGTAGGACAGGGGTGGAATGAGCAGTTCTTC.

The count of this clone is one. The V gene is TRBV28, the J gene TRBJ1-5, with 11 bases aligning to TRBD1. The CDR3 has 15 residues. J lost 5 bases, V lost 4 bases, and 4 bases had no gene match. CDR1 and CDR2 (germline): MDHEN, SYDVKM. The CDR3 sequence is CASSYAGQGDQPQHF. As DNA, the CDR3 is TGTGCCAGCAGTTATGCGGGACAGGGGGATCAGCCCCAGCATTTT.

A word on this clone: The sample has other DNA sequences that encode this CDR3 too. The chain couples TRBV7-2 to TRBJ1-3; D is ambiguous. Germline values: CDR1 SGHTA, CDR2 FQGNSA. Trimming took 1 base from V and 0 from J, leaving 7 bases between them. This CDR3 spans 15 amino acids. The CDR3 DNA sequence: TGTGCCAGCAGCTTAGGGCCAAACTCTGGAAACACCATATATTTT. This translates into CASSLGPNSGNTIYF.

The chain links TRBV9 to TRBJ2-5, with D uncertain. The CDR3 contains 14 residues. Germline CDR1 is SGDLS and CDR2 is YYNGEE. V lost 3 bases to trimming and J lost 8 bases, with 17 bases between them. The CDR3 DNA is TGTGCCAGCAGCGCTCATCCCACCGGCGGTACCCAGTACTTC. Protein product: CASSAHPTGGTQYF.

This chain links TRBV5-4 with TRBJ2-5; D is perhaps TRBD1 (6 bases). The CDR3 consists of 13 residues. Trimming removed 0 bases from V and 5 bases from J, with 8 bases in between. Germline CDR1 SGHNT, CDR2 YYREEE (reference sequence). The CDR3 nucleotides are TGTGCCAGCAGCTTGGACAGGGTCGAGACCCAGTACTTC. Translation gives CASSLDRVETQYF.

This clone was recorded only once. The chain is built from TRBV6-5 and TRBJ1-2, with 9 nucleotides matching TRBD1. Trimming at V came to 6 bases and at J to 8 bases, leaving 7 bases not matched to a gene. The V gene's germline CDR1 is MNHEY and CDR2 SVGAGI. CDR3 length: 13 amino acids. The CDR3 sequence: CASRKTGGGGYTF. CDR3 nucleotides: TGTGCCAGCAGAAAAACAGGGGGCGGAGGCTACACCTTC.

The V gene is TRBV6-5, the J gene TRBJ1-1, with 7 bases fitting TRBD1. The J segment lost 1 base and the V segment lost 8 bases, leaving 7 bases of the junction unmatched. Germline V gives CDR1 MNHEY, CDR2 SVGAGI. CDR3 length: 14 amino acids. The chain's CDR3 is CASYPGTANTEAFF. The CDR3 DNA reads as TGTGCCAGCTACCCCGGGACAGCGAACACTGAAGCTTTCTTT.

The rearrangement links TRBV10-3 to TRBJ2-7; TRBD2 aligns across 11 bases. CDR1 is ENHRY and CDR2 is SYGVKD in the germline V gene. The CDR3 extends over 13 amino acids. V lost 6 bases to trimming and J lost 4 bases; unmatched junction nucleotides: 2. The CDR3 sequence: CAIRLAGGYEQYF. The CDR3 DNA sequence: TGTGCCATCAGGCTAGCGGGAGGTTACGAGCAGTACTTC.

The chain carries TRBV2 and TRBJ1-5; 7 bases are a match to TRBD1. V lost 4 bases and J lost 2; bases outside the gene matches: 2. The CDR3 contains 14 residues. The germline V gene encodes CDR1 SNHLY and CDR2 FYNNEI. The DNA for the CDR3 is TGTGCCAGCAGTGGACAGGGCCGCAATCAGCCCCAGCATTTT. Amino acids: CASSGQGRNQPQHF.

This chain links TRBV27 with TRBJ2-1; 8 bases are a match to TRBD1. Trimming took 5 bases from V and 5 from J; bases not matched to a gene: 11. The germline V gene encodes CDR1 MNHEY and CDR2 SMNVEV (reference sequence). This CDR3 spans 16 amino acids. CDR3 coding DNA: TGTGCCAGCAGTCCCCTGACAGGGGTGGGCCACAATGAGCAGTTCTTC. Protein product: CASSPLTGVGHNEQFF.

This chain uses TRBV6-2 or TRBV6-3 with TRBJ2-4; TRBD2 matches at 12 bases. Germline V gene sequence: CDR1 MNHEY, CDR2 SVGEGT. This CDR3 is built from 16 residues. Unmatched junction bases numbered 3, after V lost 6 bases and J lost 0 bases. CDR3 bases: TGTGCCAGCAGCCGACTAGCGGGGGTAGCCAAAAACATTCAGTACTTC. Protein product: CASSRLAGVAKNIQYF.

The chain recombines TRBV14 with TRBJ2-7; 9 bases fit TRBD2. The J segment lost 5 bases and the V segment lost 6 bases, leaving 8 bases of the junction unmatched. The CDR3 has 14 amino acids. Germline-derived CDR1 and CDR2 are SGHDN and FVKESK. CDR3 nucleotide sequence: TGTGCCAGCAGAAATAGCGGGAGTCAGGACGAGCAGTACTTC. Translated, it gives CASRNSGSQDEQYF.

The genes are TRBV28 and TRBJ1-5; possible D gene TRBD1, 5 bases. The V gene lost 7 bases and the J gene lost 2 bases, with 12 bases spanning the gap. Germline V gives CDR1 MDHEN, CDR2 SYDVKM. The CDR3 contains 14 residues. The CDR3 protein is CASNPLGGNQPQHF. Written as DNA, the CDR3 is TGTGCCAGCAACCCCTTGGGGGGCAATCAGCCCCAGCATTTT.

The chain links TRBV28 to TRBJ1-2, with D unresolved. The V gene's germline CDR1 is MDHEN and CDR2 SYDVKM. V was trimmed by 3 bases and J by 3 bases, leaving 8 bases between them. The length of the CDR3 is 13 residues. CDR3 protein: CASSFGSHYGYTF. CDR3 nucleotide sequence: TGTGCCAGCAGTTTCGGCAGCCACTATGGCTACACCTTC.

The chain has TRBV5-1 and TRBJ2-2; D is unresolved. Germline assignment: CDR1 SGHRS and CDR2 YFSETQ. The CDR3 loop spans 16 amino acids. Between the trimmed V and J ends, which lost 0 bases and 0 bases, there was a span of 9 bases. CDR3 loop: CASSLVGSANTGELFF. The CDR3 DNA is TGCGCCAGCAGCTTGGTGGGGTCGGCGAACACCGGGGAGCTGTTTTTT. The variable domain in full, with the rest retrieved from reference TRBV5-1 and TRBJ2-2, is KAGVTQTPRYLIKTRGQQVTLSCSPISGHRSVSWYQQTPGQGLQFLFEYFSETQRNKGNFPGRFSGRQFSNSRSEMNVSTLELGDSALYLCASSLVGSANTGELFFGEGSRLTVL.

This sequence joins TRBV4-3 and TRBJ2-2, with D perhaps TRBD2 (5 bases). The length of the CDR3 is 16 residues. Germline CDR1 and CDR2: LGHNA and YSLEER. The germline V and J ends were trimmed by 0 bases and 8 bases, with 16 bases remaining between them. CDR3 bases: TGCGCCAGCAGCCAAGATGCAGCGGATGGGGTGGGGGAGCTGTTTTTT. The encoded protein is CASSQDAADGVGELFF.

The CDR3 DNA follows: TGTGCCACCAGCCAGTCCGGGACTAGCGGGAGCGAGCAGTACTTC. This translates into CATSQSGTSGSEQYF. The rearrangement uses TRBV6-5 and TRBJ2-7; TRBD2 matches 14 bases. The CDR3 is 15 residues long. Germline V gives CDR1 MNHEY, CDR2 SVGAGI. The V gene end was trimmed by 10 bases and the J gene end by 6 bases; junction bases not matched to a gene: 11.

The chain links TRBV28 to TRBJ1-6; the D gene is possibly TRBD1 (6 bases). The CDR3 consists of 15 residues. From germline, CDR1 is MDHEN and CDR2 SYDVKM. The ends were cut back, 10 bases at V and 9 bases at J, with 22 bases in the middle. The CDR3 DNA reads TGTGCCACCTATGGGACACCTAAGGGTACTTCACCCCTCCACTTT. This sequence encodes CATYGTPKGTSPLHF.

This clone appeared once. Other DNA sequences within the sample encode an identical CDR3. The chain employs TRBV9 and TRBJ1-1; tentatively, D is TRBD1 (6 bases). The CDR3 length is 14 residues. V shed 2 bases and J shed 1 base, with 9 bases lying between them. CDR1 is SGDLS, CDR2 YYNGEE, per germline. The CDR3 spells CASSVPGANTEAFF. CDR3 coding DNA: TGTGCCAGCAGCGTTCCGGGGGCGAACACTGAAGCTTTCTTT.

V gene TRBV5-1 combines with J gene TRBJ1-1, with a possible D match to TRBD1 (6 bases). V shed 0 bases and J shed 3 bases, with 9 bases lying between them. The CDR3 totals 14 residues. Germline V gives CDR1 SGHRS, CDR2 YFSETQ. The CDR3 here is CASSLEQGYTEAFF. Written as DNA, the CDR3 is TGCGCCAGCAGCTTGGAGCAGGGGTACACTGAAGCTTTCTTT.

The J gene is TRBJ2-3, the V gene TRBV7-6; D remains unclear. Germline V gives CDR1 SGHVS, CDR2 FNYEAQ. Trimming took 5 bases from V and 5 from J, leaving 11 bases between them. This CDR3 has 13 amino acids. The CDR3 nucleotides are TGTGCCAGCAGCCCAAGTATCCGAGATACGCAGTATTTT. Amino acids: CASSPSIRDTQYF.